In its sample, the clone carrying this T cell receptor beta chain was seen a few times. Its antigen is currently unknown. This entry belongs to a study of response to subunit inactivated influenza vaccine. MiXCR, applied by TCRdb to the RT-PCR reads, yields one record per CDR3 protein. Found here are roughly 650,000 distinct CDR3 sequences, 15% to 19% of them singletons; the top ten hold approximately 10%. Broader study findings: The authors suggested that few new T cells are recruited per seasonal influenza vaccination.

This clonotype was sampled from a man aged 45-65 years who received an inactivated influenza vaccine. Sequenced here: PBMCs from blood, sampled approximately 12 days after vaccination.

CDR3 sequence: CASRADRKQGFNSPLHF. In nucleotides, the CDR3 is TGTGCCAGCAGGGCTGATCGAAAACAGGGTTTTAATTCACCCCTCCACTTT. The V call is TRBV2, the J call TRBJ1-6, with a possible D match to TRBD1 (6 bases). The CDR3 consists of 17 residues. V was pared by 6 bases and J by 6 bases, with 21 bases between. Germline lookup yields CDR1 SNHLY and CDR2 FYNNEI.